This T cell receptor (beta chain) was sequenced for a study of PD-L1 blockade in urothelial cancer. Across the study: Each patient had 0 to 3 earlier chemotherapy regimens. Whole-study results and caveats: Survival was better when pretreatment blood TCR clonality fell below the median. Tumor-associated blood clones were expanded more by durable-benefit patients at 3 weeks.

TCRdb's table, derived via immunoSEQ multiplex PCR, lists solely in-frame clones and lacks some. The sample contains 130,000 or so clones, 84% of which appear only once. Time point meaning: pretreatment peripheral blood. About this clone itself: Its target is not known.

Between the trimmed V and J ends, which lost 0 bases and 4 bases, there was a span of 13 bases. Germline V CDR1 and CDR2: SGHAT, FQNNGV. CDR3 size: 16 residues. The J gene is TRBJ2-1, the V gene TRBV11-2, with TRBD2 as a possible D gene (5 bases). This material consisted of PBMCs, taken around atezolizumab (anti-PD-L1) treatment. This clonotype was obtained from a man aged 50 to 59 with urothelial cancer. Written as DNA, the CDR3 is TGTGCCAGCAGCTTAGAAGTAGCGTCTACGTACAATGAGCAGTTCTTC. Translating gives CASSLEVASTYNEQFF.